The T cell receptor beta chain under discussion was sequenced for a study of blood T cell repertoires in COVID-19. CDR1 and CDR2 from the germline V gene are LGHNA and YSLEER. The CDR3 loop spans 15 amino acids. Losses at the gene ends were 0 bases for V and 6 bases for J; bases not matched to a gene: 7. In the authors' workflow: Estimation of nucleated cell counts was performed using reference gene primer amplification. Libraries were prepared by immunoSEQ multiplex PCR; TCRdb keeps only in-frame clonotypes and omits some of them. V, J and clone size were drawn from that table, and D and trimming were deduced from the DNA. The sample records around 50,000 clones, 88% being singletons.

J is TRBJ2-7 and V is TRBV4-3; 8 bases match TRBD2. The sequence was obtained from a man in his forties or fifties with active COVID-19. The source material was peripheral blood. CDR3 nucleotides: TGCGCCAGCAGCCAAGAGACGGGAGGGCCGGTCGAGCAGTACTTC. This gives the protein CASSQETGGPVEQYF.